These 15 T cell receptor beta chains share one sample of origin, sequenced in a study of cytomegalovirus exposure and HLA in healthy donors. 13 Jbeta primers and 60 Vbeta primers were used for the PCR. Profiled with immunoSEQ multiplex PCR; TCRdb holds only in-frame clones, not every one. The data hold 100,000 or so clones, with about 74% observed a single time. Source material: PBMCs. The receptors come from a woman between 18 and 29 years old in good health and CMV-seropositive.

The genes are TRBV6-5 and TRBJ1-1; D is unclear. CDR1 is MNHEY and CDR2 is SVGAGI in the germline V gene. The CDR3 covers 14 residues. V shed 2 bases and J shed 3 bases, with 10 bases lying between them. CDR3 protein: CASSYAPRDTEAFF. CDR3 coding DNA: TGTGCCAGCAGTTACGCACCGCGTGACACTGAAGCTTTCTTT.

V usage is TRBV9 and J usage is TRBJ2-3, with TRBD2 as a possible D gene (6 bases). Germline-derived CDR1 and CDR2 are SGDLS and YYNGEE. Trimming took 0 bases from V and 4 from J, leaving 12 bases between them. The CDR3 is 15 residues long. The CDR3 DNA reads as TGTGCCAGCAGCGTAGTCGGGAGTGTGGCAGATACGCAGTATTTT. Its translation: CASSVVGSVADTQYF.

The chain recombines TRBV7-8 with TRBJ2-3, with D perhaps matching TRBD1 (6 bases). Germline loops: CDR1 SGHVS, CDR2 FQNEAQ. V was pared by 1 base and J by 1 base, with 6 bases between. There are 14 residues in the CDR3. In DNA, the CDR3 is TGTGCCAGCAGCTTAGGACAGGGCACAGATACGCAGTATTTT. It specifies CASSLGQGTDTQYF.

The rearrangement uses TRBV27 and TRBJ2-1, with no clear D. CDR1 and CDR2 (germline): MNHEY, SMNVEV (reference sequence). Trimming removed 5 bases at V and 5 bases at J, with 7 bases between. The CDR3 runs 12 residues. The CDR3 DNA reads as TGTGCCAGCAGTCCTCAGAACAATGAGCAGTTCTTC. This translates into CASSPQNNEQFF.

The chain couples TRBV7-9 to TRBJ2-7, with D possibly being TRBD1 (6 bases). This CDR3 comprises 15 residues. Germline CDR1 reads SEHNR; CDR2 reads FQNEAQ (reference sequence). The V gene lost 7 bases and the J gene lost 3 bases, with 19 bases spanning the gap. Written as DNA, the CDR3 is TGTGCCAGCAACCCGCCGGCAGGGGATAGCTACGAGCAGTACTTC. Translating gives CASNPPAGDSYEQYF.

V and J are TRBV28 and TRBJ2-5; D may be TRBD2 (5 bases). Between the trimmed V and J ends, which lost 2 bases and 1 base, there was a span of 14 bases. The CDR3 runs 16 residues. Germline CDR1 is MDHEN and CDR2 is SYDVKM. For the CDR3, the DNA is TGTGCCAGCAGTTTAGGAGCGGCGGCCCTCCAAGAGACCCAGTACTTC. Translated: CASSLGAAALQETQYF.

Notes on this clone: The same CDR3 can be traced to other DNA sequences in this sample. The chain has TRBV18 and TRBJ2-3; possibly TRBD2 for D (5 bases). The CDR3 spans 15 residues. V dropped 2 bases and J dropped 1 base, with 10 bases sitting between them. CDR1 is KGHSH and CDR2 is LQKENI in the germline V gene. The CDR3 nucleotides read TGTGCCAGCTCACCAGGAGGAGGTGGCACAGATACGCAGTATTTT. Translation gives CASSPGGGGTDTQYF.

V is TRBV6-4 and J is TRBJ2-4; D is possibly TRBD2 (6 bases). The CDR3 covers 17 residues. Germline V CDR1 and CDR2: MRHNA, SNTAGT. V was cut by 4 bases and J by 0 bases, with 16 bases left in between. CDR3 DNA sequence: TGTGCCAGCAGTGGCGTCGGGGACTCCCTAGCCAAAAACATTCAGTACTTC. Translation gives CASSGVGDSLAKNIQYF.

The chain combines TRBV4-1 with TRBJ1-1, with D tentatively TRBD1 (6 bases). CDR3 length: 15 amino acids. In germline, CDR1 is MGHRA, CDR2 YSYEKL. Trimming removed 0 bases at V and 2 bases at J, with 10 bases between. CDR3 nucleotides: TGCGCCAGCAGCCAAGAAGCACAGGGTAACACTGAAGCTTTCTTT. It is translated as CASSQEAQGNTEAFF.

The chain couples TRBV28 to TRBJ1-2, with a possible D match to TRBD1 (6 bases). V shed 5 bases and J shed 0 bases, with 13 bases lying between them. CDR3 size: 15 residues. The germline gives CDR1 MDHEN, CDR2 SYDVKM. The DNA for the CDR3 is TGTGCCAGCAGTAAACAGGGTTTTGCTAACTATGGCTACACCTTC. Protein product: CASSKQGFANYGYTF.

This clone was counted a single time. In DNA, the CDR3 is TGCGCCAGCAGCTTGGCCGGGGAGGGGGAAAAACTGTTTTTT. It encodes CASSLAGEGEKLFF. The chain carries TRBV5-1 and TRBJ1-4, with a possible D match to TRBD1 (5 bases). The CDR3 is made up of 14 amino acids. V lost 0 bases, J lost 8 bases, and 11 bases lay in between. Germline lookup yields CDR1 SGHRS and CDR2 YFSETQ.

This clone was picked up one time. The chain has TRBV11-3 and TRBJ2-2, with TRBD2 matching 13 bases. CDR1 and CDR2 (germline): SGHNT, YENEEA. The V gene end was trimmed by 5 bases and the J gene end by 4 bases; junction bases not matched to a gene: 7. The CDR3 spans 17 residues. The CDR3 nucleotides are TGTGCCAGCAGCGTCTGGACTAGCGGGAGTGGCACCGGGGAGCTGTTTTTT. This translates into CASSVWTSGSGTGELFF.

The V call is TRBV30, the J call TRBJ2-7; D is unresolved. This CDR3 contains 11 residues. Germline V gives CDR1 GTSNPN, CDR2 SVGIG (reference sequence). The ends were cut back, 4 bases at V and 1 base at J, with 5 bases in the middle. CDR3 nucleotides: TGTGCCTGGACGGTGTCCTACGAGCAGTACTTC. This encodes CAWTVSYEQYF.

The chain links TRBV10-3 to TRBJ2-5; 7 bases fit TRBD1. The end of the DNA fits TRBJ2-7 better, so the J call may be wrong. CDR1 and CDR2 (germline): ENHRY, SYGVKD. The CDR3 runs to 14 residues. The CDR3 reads CAISENRGNDEQYF. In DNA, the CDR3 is TGTGCCATCAGTGAAAACAGGGGTAACGACGAGCAGTACTTC.

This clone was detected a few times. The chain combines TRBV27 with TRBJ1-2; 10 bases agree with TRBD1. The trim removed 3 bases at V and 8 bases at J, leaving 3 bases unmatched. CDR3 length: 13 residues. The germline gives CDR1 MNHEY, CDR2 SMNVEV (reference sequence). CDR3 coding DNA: TGTGCCAGCAGTTTCCGGGACAGGGGCGGCTACACCTTC. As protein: CASSFRDRGGYTF.